These 18 T cell receptor beta chains were sequenced from one sample in a study of control samples from healthy donors and cancer patients. Assay: immunoSEQ multiplex PCR; the TCRdb copy retains only in-frame clones and omits some. Of tens of thousands of clones detected, 85% to 90% appear once; the ten largest clones hold 1.9%. The sample consisted of PBMCs. The receptors come from an older woman with head and neck cancer.

This sequence joins TRBV5-1 and TRBJ2-2; TRBD2 matches 11 bases. Germline CDR1 reads SGHRS; CDR2 reads YFSETQ. CDR3 length equals 16 residues. The V and J ends lost 4 bases and 0 bases, in that order; junction bases with no gene match: 2. The CDR3 DNA is TGCGCCAGCAGCCAGACTAGCGGGACGAACACCGGGGAGCTGTTTTTT. Translated: CASSQTSGTNTGELFF.

V and J are TRBV3-1 (or the pseudogene TRBV3-2) and TRBJ2-5, with a weak D call TRBD1 (5 bases). This CDR3 comprises 13 residues. Germline V gene lookup returns CDR1 LGHDT and CDR2 YNNKEL (reference sequence). V lost 4 bases, J lost 5 bases, and 11 bases lay in between. CDR3 region: CASSPGCSETQYF. The CDR3, as DNA: TGTGCCAGCAGCCCAGGGTGTTCGGAGACCCAGTACTTC.

The chain recombines TRBV6-5 with TRBJ2-7, with D maybe TRBD2 (5 bases). CDR1 is MNHEY and CDR2 is SVGAGI in the germline V gene. The CDR3 is 15 amino acids. The germline V and J ends were trimmed by 8 bases and 2 bases, with 19 bases remaining between them. The CDR3 here is CASGSRRASTYEQYF. The CDR3 DNA is TGTGCCAGCGGAAGTCGGCGGGCGTCGACCTACGAGCAGTACTTC.

The chain is built from TRBV12-5 and TRBJ2-2; TRBD2 matches 7 bases. This CDR3 comprises 16 residues. Losses at the gene ends were 3 bases for V and 2 bases for J; bases not matched to a gene: 6. Germline V gene lookup returns CDR1 LGHNT and CDR2 FRNRAP. The DNA for the CDR3 is TGTGCTAGTGGTTTAGCCGGGACTATAAACACCGGGGAGCTGTTTTTT. Amino acid sequence: CASGLAGTINTGELFF.

This clone was detected only a few times. This chain uses TRBV7-2 with TRBJ2-7; 11 bases align to TRBD1. The germline CDR1 and CDR2 sequences are SGHTA and FQGNSA. The CDR3 loop spans 14 amino acids. The V gene end was trimmed by 4 bases and the J gene end by 2 bases; junction bases not matched to a gene: 1. The CDR3 sequence is CASSSGQGAYEQYF. The DNA of the CDR3 is TGTGCCAGCAGCTCGGGACAGGGGGCCTACGAGCAGTACTTC.

This chain links TRBV7-2 with TRBJ2-7, with 13 bases that match TRBD2. With 5 bases clipped from V and 4 bases from J, the junction kept 8 bases outside the gene matches. The CDR3 covers 16 residues. Per germline, CDR1 SGHTA and CDR2 FQGNSA. This chain's CDR3 is CASSPAGTSGTYEQYF. The CDR3 DNA is TGTGCCAGCAGCCCAGCCGGGACTAGCGGGACTTACGAGCAGTACTTC.

The chain is built from TRBV2 and TRBJ2-6; the D gene is possibly TRBD2 (6 bases). The CDR3 is 19 residues long. V shed 6 bases and J shed 0 bases, with 21 bases lying between them. The germline V gene encodes CDR1 SNHLY and CDR2 FYNNEI. The CDR3 DNA follows: TGTGCCAGCAGGAACGGAGGGAGTTGGACAAGCTCTGGGGCCAACGTCCTGACTTTC. Amino acid sequence: CASRNGGSWTSSGANVLTF.

The rearrangement uses TRBV19 and TRBJ2-1; TRBD2 might be the D (6 bases). Germline V CDR1 and CDR2: LNHDA, SQIVND (reference sequence). The CDR3 is made up of 16 amino acids. The germline V and J ends were trimmed by 1 base and 0 bases, with 10 bases remaining between them. The CDR3 nucleotides are TGTGCCAGTAGTATAGGTAGCGGAAGCTCCTACAATGAGCAGTTCTTC. This gives the protein CASSIGSGSSYNEQFF.

The CDR3 loop reads CASSQAGTGNEKLFF. In DNA form, the CDR3 reads TGTGCCAGCAGCCAAGCCGGGACCGGTAATGAAAAACTGTTTTTT. This chain joins TRBV3-1 (or the pseudogene TRBV3-2) and TRBJ1-4; D is possibly TRBD1 (5 bases). Per germline, CDR1 LGHDT and CDR2 YNNKEL (reference sequence). The ends were cut back, 1 base at V and 4 bases at J, with 10 bases in the middle. This CDR3 contains 15 residues.

The gene calls are TRBV4-1 and TRBJ2-7; 10 nucleotides agree with TRBD1. Germline V lookup: CDR1 MGHRA, CDR2 YSYEKL. This CDR3 has 20 amino acids. With V trimmed by 1 base and J by 4 bases, 19 bases remained unmatched. The CDR3 spells CASSQAGLGQGSGSAYEQYF. CDR3 nucleotides: TGCGCCAGCAGCCAAGCGGGACTGGGACAGGGGAGCGGGAGTGCATACGAGCAGTACTTC.

The chain joins TRBV7-6 to TRBJ2-1; TRBD2 aligns across 16 bases. V lost 5 bases to trimming and J lost 9 bases; unmatched junction nucleotides: 16. CDR3 length: 19 residues. Germline V lookup: CDR1 SGHVS, CDR2 FNYEAQ. CDR3 sequence (DNA): TGTGCCAGCAGCCCAATGGGACTAGCGGGAGGGTACCCCCCAATTGAGCAGTTCTTC. Translating gives CASSPMGLAGGYPPIEQFF.

The V call is TRBV6-5, the J call TRBJ2-7; TRBD2 matches 9 bases. J lost 4 bases, V lost 6 bases, and 10 bases had no gene match. CDR1 is MNHEY and CDR2 is SVGAGI in the germline V gene. The CDR3 sequence is 15 residues long. The CDR3 DNA reads TGTGCCAGCAGCCATAATCTAGCGGGATTATACGAGCAGTACTTC. Amino acid sequence: CASSHNLAGLYEQYF.

This clone was seen a handful of times. The chain carries TRBV6-1 and TRBJ2-7; 11 nucleotides align to TRBD1. V was clipped by 1 base and J by 4 bases; unmatched bases: 6. The CDR3 is 16 residues long. Germline loops: CDR1 MNHNS, CDR2 SASEGT. The CDR3 bases are TGTGCCAGCAGTGAAGATGGGACAGGGGGACTTTACGAGCAGTACTTC. It encodes CASSEDGTGGLYEQYF.

The CDR3 DNA reads TGTGCCAGCAACAGGGGGACCTCATGGCAGCCCCAGCATTTT. Translating it yields CASNRGTSWQPQHF. The V gene is TRBV9, the J gene TRBJ1-5; 8 bases match TRBD1. The J segment lost 7 bases and the V segment lost 6 bases, leaving 9 bases of the junction unmatched. Germline lookup yields CDR1 SGDLS and CDR2 YYNGEE. This CDR3 has 14 amino acids.

This clone was seen a few times. This sequence joins TRBV2 and TRBJ1-6, with unresolved D. The V gene lost 10 bases and the J gene lost 9 bases, with 16 bases spanning the gap. The germline V gene has CDR1 SNHLY and CDR2 FYNNEI. The CDR3 consists of 13 residues. The CDR3 protein is CAISDFQTSPLHF. The CDR3 nucleotides read TGTGCCATTTCGGACTTCCAGACTTCACCCCTCCACTTT.

In DNA, the CDR3 is TGTGCCACCAGCAGAGGGGGAGGGTTTCAGGAGCAGTACTTC. This codes for CATSRGGGFQEQYF. The chain links TRBV15 to TRBJ2-7, with 7 bases identical to TRBD2. Germline V gene sequence: CDR1 LNHNV, CDR2 YYDKDF (reference sequence). The CDR3 covers 14 residues. V was pared by 1 base and J by 7 bases, with 7 bases of the junction left unmatched. The full variable domain, rest sourced from reference TRBV15 and TRBJ2-7, is DAMVIQNPRYQVTQFGKPVTLSCSQTLNHNVMYWYQQKSSQAPKLLFHYYDKDFNNEADTPDNFQSRRPNTSFCFLDIRSPGLGDTAMYLCATSRGGGFQEQYFGPGTRLTVT.

The rearrangement joins TRBV5-1 to TRBJ2-3, with TRBD2 matching over 7 bases. Trimming removed 0 bases from V and 6 bases from J; junction bases left unmatched: 7. The CDR3 sequence is 15 residues long. Germline V gene lookup returns CDR1 SGHRS and CDR2 YFSETQ. The CDR3 loop is CASSLAGHGGDTQYF. The CDR3 nucleotides are TGCGCCAGCAGCTTGGCCGGTCACGGGGGGGATACGCAGTATTTT.

V is TRBV2 and J is TRBJ1-2, with 8 nucleotides matching TRBD1. This CDR3 contains 15 residues. With 4 bases clipped from V and 4 bases from J, the junction kept 8 bases outside the gene matches. Germline-derived CDR1 and CDR2 are SNHLY and FYNNEI. The CDR3 nucleotides read TGTGCCAGCAGTGTCTTCCAGGGGGCGGGCTATGGCTACACCTTC. Translated, it gives CASSVFQGAGYGYTF. Variable domain in full (rest from reference TRBV2 and TRBJ1-2): EPEVTQTPSHQVTQMGQEVILRCVPISNHLYFYWYRQILGQKVEFLVSFYNNEISEKSEIFDDQFSVERPDGSNFTLKIRSTKLEDSAMYFCASSVFQGAGYGYTFGSGTRLTVV.